The present T cell receptor beta chain was sequenced within a study of molecular identifiers for immune sequencing clone quantification. Study-wide results and limits: Clones above 20 RNA copies contained over 99% of effector molecules but under 1% of naive ones.

Libraries of bulk TCR were made by previously described methods (with listed TCR primers). TCRdb processed the PCR reads anew with MiXCR; each CDR3 protein has one entry. The table has hundreds of thousands of distinct CDR3 sequences, about 25% seen once. Using a CD8+CD4-CCR7+CD45RA+ phenotype, naive CD8 T cells were sorted. The ends lost 5 bases at V and 4 bases at J; junction bases unmatched: 7. CDR1 is MNHEY and CDR2 is SVGEGT in the germline V gene. CDR3 length: 15 residues. This clonotype occurred many times. What it binds is not known. The rearrangement links TRBV6-2 or TRBV6-3 to TRBJ2-3; TRBD1 agrees at 9 bases. Sample: naive CD8+ T cells from blood, with Jurkat cell RNA spiked in. Subset in this sample: FACS-sorted CD8+CD4-CCR7+CD45RA+ naive T cells. This receptor was identified in a human donor in good health. Some libraries in this study had Jurkat cell RNA spiked in. The CDR3 region is CASSPGQGVPDTQYF. CDR3 coding DNA: TGTGCCAGCAGTCCGGGACAGGGTGTCCCAGATACGCAGTATTTT.